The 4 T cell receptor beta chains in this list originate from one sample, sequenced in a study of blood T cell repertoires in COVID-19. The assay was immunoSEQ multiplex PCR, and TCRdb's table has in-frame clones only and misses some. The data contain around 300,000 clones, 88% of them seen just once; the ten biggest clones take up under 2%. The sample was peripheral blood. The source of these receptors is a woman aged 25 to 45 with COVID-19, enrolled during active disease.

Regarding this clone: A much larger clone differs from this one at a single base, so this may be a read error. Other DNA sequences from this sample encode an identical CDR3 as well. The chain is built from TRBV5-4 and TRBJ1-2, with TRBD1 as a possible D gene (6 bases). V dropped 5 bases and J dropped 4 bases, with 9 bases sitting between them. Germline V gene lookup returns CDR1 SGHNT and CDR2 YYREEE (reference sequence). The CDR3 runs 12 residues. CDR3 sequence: CASSSDSYGYTF. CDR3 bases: TGTGCCAGCAGTTCGGACAGCTATGGCTACACCTTC.

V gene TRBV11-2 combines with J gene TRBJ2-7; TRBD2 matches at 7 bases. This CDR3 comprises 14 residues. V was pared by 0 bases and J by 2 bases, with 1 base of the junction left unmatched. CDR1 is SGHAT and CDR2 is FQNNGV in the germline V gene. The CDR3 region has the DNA TGTGCCAGCAGCTTAGAGCGGGGGACCTACGAGCAGTACGTC. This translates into CASSLERGTYEQYV.

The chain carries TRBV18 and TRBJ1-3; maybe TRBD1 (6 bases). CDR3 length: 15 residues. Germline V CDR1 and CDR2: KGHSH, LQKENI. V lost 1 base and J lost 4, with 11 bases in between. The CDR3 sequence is CASSPRQDDGNTIYF. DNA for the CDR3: TGTGCCAGCTCACCACGACAGGATGACGGAAACACCATATATTTT.

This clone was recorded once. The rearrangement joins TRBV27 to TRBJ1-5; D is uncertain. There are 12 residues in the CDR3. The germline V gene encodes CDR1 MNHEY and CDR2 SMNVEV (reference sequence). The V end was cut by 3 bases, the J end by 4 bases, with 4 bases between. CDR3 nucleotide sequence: TGTGCCAGCAGTTTTTTAAATCAGCCCCAGCATTTT. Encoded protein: CASSFLNQPQHF.